The sequence of this TCR beta chain was determined in a study of cytomegalovirus exposure and HLA in healthy donors. Notes on the study in general: What TCR beta sequences reportedly achieved was accurate prediction of HLA-A and HLA-B alleles in most subjects. Researchers counted 180 or so TCR beta chains as cytomegalovirus-associated.

Donors consisted of healthy bone marrow donors. The primer mix had 60 Vbeta and 13 Jbeta primers. TCRdb's copy holds only in-frame clones and misses some; the assay was immunoSEQ multiplex PCR. The profile shows nearly 200,000 clones, more than 75% of them singletons. Worth noting for this clone: Its antigen is still unknown.

The germline gives CDR1 MGHDK, CDR2 SYGVNS. The germline V and J ends were trimmed by 6 bases and 5 bases, with 13 bases remaining between them. This CDR3 is built from 13 residues. Sequenced material: PBMCs. The TCR sequence derives from a male donor in good health and CMV-seropositive. J is TRBJ1-1 and V is TRBV25-1; no clear D gene. The CDR3 protein is CASSSGRWTEAFF. CDR3 DNA: TGTGCCAGCAGCTCGGGGAGGTGGACTGAAGCTTTCTTT.